One sample yielded the 26 T cell receptor beta chains listed below, sequenced in a study of T cell repertoires in cytomegalovirus infection. TCRdb processed the reads anew with MiXCR; each CDR3 protein has one entry. The sample lists about 830,000 distinct CDR3 sequences, approximately 29% occurring once. No antigen has been identified for these receptors. This material consisted of cultured CD8+ T cells from PBMCs, taken from culture after CMV antigen stimulation. All receptors derive from a human donor in good health (CMV status not recorded). Some clones in this sample may be carry-over from other donors' samples.

This clonotype was seen only a few times. J is TRBJ2-2 and V is TRBV7-3; 10 nucleotides match TRBD1. Trimming cost V 5 bases and J 7 bases; bases outside gene matches: 7. CDR1 is SGHTA, CDR2 FQGTGA, per germline. The CDR3 sequence is 15 residues long. This chain's CDR3 is CASSRSGQGIGELFF. The CDR3 nucleotides are TGTGCCAGCAGCCGATCGGGACAGGGGATCGGGGAGCTGTTTTTT. Based on the CDR3 plus reference TRBV7-3 and TRBJ2-2, the full variable domain is GAGVSQTPSNKVTEKGKYVELRCDPISGHTALYWYRQSLGQGPEFLIYFQGTGAADDSGLPNDRFFAVRPEGSVSTLKIQRTERGDSAVYLCASSRSGQGIGELFFGEGSRLTVL.

This rearrangement joins TRBV6-6 to TRBJ2-7; 7 bases align to TRBD1. The CDR3 runs 16 residues. From germline, CDR1 is MNHNY and CDR2 SVGAGI (reference sequence). Unmatched junction bases numbered 5, after V lost 0 bases and J lost 0 bases. The CDR3 bases are TGTGCCAGCAGTTACTCGCCGCAGGGGGTCTCCTACGAGCAGTACTTC. Translated: CASSYSPQGVSYEQYF.

The chain has TRBV27 and TRBJ1-1; 7 bases fit TRBD1. The germline gives CDR1 MNHEY, CDR2 SMNVEV (reference sequence). V shed 3 bases, J shed 8 bases, and the junction held 6 bases outside the gene matches. This CDR3 region has 13 residues. CDR3 amino acids: CASSFSRQGEAFF. Written as DNA, the CDR3 is TGTGCCAGCAGTTTTTCCCGACAGGGCGAAGCTTTCTTT.

V gene TRBV18 combines with J gene TRBJ2-1, with a tentative D call TRBD1 (6 bases). Trimming took off 3 bases at V and 8 bases at J, with 11 bases between the two ends. The CDR3 has 13 residues. The V gene's germline CDR1 is KGHSH and CDR2 LQKENI. The CDR3 nucleotides read TGTGCCAGCTCACCTACAGGGAGCCATGAGCAGTTCTTC. The encoded protein is CASSPTGSHEQFF. The variable domain in full, completed from reference TRBV18 and TRBJ2-1, reads NAGVMQNPRHLVRRRGQEARLRCSPMKGHSHVYWYRQLPEEGLKFMVYLQKENIIDESGMPKERFSAEFPKEGPSILRIQQVVRGDSAAYFCASSPTGSHEQFFGPGTRLTVL.

Ten or more counts support this clonotype. CDR3 amino acids: CASSHRGRAEAFF. CDR3 coding DNA: TGTGCCAGCAGCCATAGGGGCAGGGCTGAAGCTTTCTTT. V is TRBV7-2 and J is TRBJ1-1, with D possibly being TRBD1 (5 bases). Germline V gene data show CDR1 as SGHTA and CDR2 as FQGNSA. This CDR3 contains 13 residues. V was shortened by 5 bases and J by 6 bases, with 13 bases between the two germline ends.

The chain recombines TRBV14 with TRBJ2-7; TRBD2 might be the D (6 bases). Trimming pared 0 bases from V and 6 bases from J, leaving 18 bases between. The CDR3 loop spans 16 amino acids. Looked up from germline, CDR1 is SGHDN and CDR2 is FVKESK. CDR3 sequence: CASSQDWGVSFSEQYF. The CDR3 DNA follows: TGTGCCAGCAGCCAAGATTGGGGGGTTTCCTTCTCCGAGCAGTACTTC.

V gene TRBV2 combines with J gene TRBJ2-7, with 10 bases matching TRBD2. Germline-derived CDR1 and CDR2 are SNHLY and FYNNEI. The CDR3 is 14 amino acids. The V segment lost 11 bases and the J segment 4 bases; nucleotides outside the gene matches: 11. In DNA form, the CDR3 reads TGTGCCTGCTGGGCCAGCGGGGGGGAATACGAGCAGTACTTC. Residues: CACWASGGEYEQYF.

The chain couples TRBV19 to TRBJ1-1, with D possibly TRBD1 on 6 matching bases. Between the trimmed V and J ends, which lost 8 bases and 3 bases, there was a span of 13 bases. The germline CDR1 and CDR2 sequences are LNHDA and SQIVND (reference sequence). The CDR3 covers 13 residues. CDR3 loop: CASWGHPDTEAFF. The CDR3 DNA reads TGTGCCAGTTGGGGACACCCAGACACTGAAGCTTTCTTT.

V is TRBV6-1 and J is TRBJ2-7; D might be TRBD2 (5 bases). The CDR3 contains 13 residues. Germline CDR1 MNHNS, CDR2 SASEGT. The CDR3 sequence is CALKGRGTYEQYV. The CDR3 DNA follows: TGTGCACTGAAAGGCCGGGGAACCTACGAGCAGTACGTC.

The V and J genes are TRBV9 and TRBJ2-1; TRBD2 matches at 9 bases. Germline V gene data show CDR1 as SGDLS and CDR2 as YYNGEE. The CDR3 is 15 amino acids. Trimming removed 3 bases from V and 3 bases from J; junction bases left unmatched: 4. Here the CDR3 reads CASSASGVYYNEQFF. The CDR3 DNA sequence: TGTGCCAGCAGCGCTAGCGGGGTCTACTACAATGAGCAGTTCTTC.

This clonotype was detected only once. This chain connects TRBV6-2 or TRBV6-3 to TRBJ2-7; 8 positions agree with TRBD1. Germline values: CDR1 MNHEY, CDR2 SVGEGT. This CDR3 comprises 17 residues. V dropped 7 bases and J dropped 2; count of bases not matched to a gene: 16. In DNA, the CDR3 is TGTGCCAGCATCGTGGACAGGGCGGACACCAACGCCTACGAGCAGTACGTC. This codes for CASIVDRADTNAYEQYV.

This chain joins TRBV6-1 and TRBJ2-3; 7 positions match TRBD1. The V and J ends lost 6 bases and 3 bases, in that order; junction bases with no gene match: 15. Per germline, CDR1 MNHNS and CDR2 SASEGT. This CDR3 has 17 residues. CDR3: CASSRRLQTGSTDTQYF. DNA for the CDR3: TGTGCCAGCAGCCGCAGGCTCCAGACAGGGTCGACAGATACGCAGTATTTT.

This clonotype has at least ten counts. This rearrangement joins TRBV11-1 to TRBJ2-7, with D uncertain. The CDR3 consists of 13 residues. Trimming took off 0 bases at V and 3 bases at J, with 6 bases between the two ends. CDR1 SGHAT and CDR2 FQDESV come from the germline V gene (reference sequence). The CDR3 loop is CASSLARHYEQYV. CDR3 in DNA: TGTGCCAGCAGCTTAGCAAGACACTACGAGCAGTACGTC.

This clonotype is a singleton in its sample. The genes are TRBV13 and TRBJ2-1, with TRBD2 identical over 9 bases. The CDR3 is 15 amino acids. Germline V lookup: CDR1 PRHDT, CDR2 FYEKMQ (reference sequence). V trimming: 2 bases; J trimming: 5 bases; junction bases outside the gene matches: 4. Written as DNA, the CDR3 is TGTGCCAGCAGCTTAATTAGCGGGGGAGACAATGAGCAGTTCTTC. Translating gives CASSLISGGDNEQFF.

This chain uses TRBV9 with TRBJ2-1; TRBD1 matches 8 bases. From germline, CDR1 is SGDLS and CDR2 YYNGEE. The CDR3 loop spans 17 amino acids. Trimming at V came to 3 bases and at J to 0 bases, leaving 8 bases not matched to a gene. This CDR3 reads CASSDDRGHSSYNEQFF. Here the CDR3 DNA reads TGTGCCAGCAGCGATGACAGGGGCCATAGCTCCTACAATGAGCAGTTCTTC.

This clonotype was seen only a few times. The genes are TRBV7-9 and TRBJ2-7; unclear D gene. The CDR3 loop spans 11 amino acids. In germline, CDR1 is SEHNR, CDR2 FQNEAQ (reference sequence). The ends were cut back, 4 bases at V and 6 bases at J, with 7 bases in the middle. CDR3 sequence: CASSYGAEQYV. CDR3 nucleotides: TGTGCCAGCAGCTATGGAGCCGAGCAGTACGTC.

This clonotype has just one count. The chain employs TRBV9 and TRBJ2-1; possibly TRBD1 for D (5 bases). The germline V and J ends were trimmed by 0 bases and 9 bases, with 16 bases remaining between them. Germline CDR1 SGDLS, CDR2 YYNGEE. This CDR3 is 15 amino acids long. The CDR3 DNA sequence: TGTGCCAGCAGCGTAGGACAGCCCGGTAGTGGTGAGCAGTTCTTC. This encodes CASSVGQPGSGEQFF.

As DNA, the CDR3 is TGTGCCAGCAGCTCGGAGGAGTGGACAGATACGCAGTATTTT. Protein: CASSSEEWTDTQYF. The chain couples TRBV7-9 to TRBJ2-3, with TRBD2 as a possible D gene (5 bases). Deletions cut 4 bases from V and 3 bases from J, with 11 bases between. Germline lookup yields CDR1 SEHNR and CDR2 FQNEAQ (reference sequence). The CDR3 contains 14 residues.

The rearrangement joins TRBV7-9 to TRBJ2-3, with 11 bases lining up with TRBD2. Germline-derived CDR1 and CDR2 are SEHNR and FQNEAQ (reference sequence). The CDR3 has 18 residues. With 5 bases clipped from V and 3 bases from J, the junction kept 13 bases outside the gene matches. CDR3 residues: CASSPTSGAPRATDTQYF. In DNA form, the CDR3 reads TGTGCCAGCAGCCCGACTAGCGGGGCTCCCCGAGCGACAGATACGCAGTATTTT.

This clonotype has ten or more counts. The chain uses TRBV7-9 and TRBJ1-2, with 11 bases that match TRBD1. The CDR3 spans 15 residues. Germline V gene lookup returns CDR1 SEHNR and CDR2 FQNEAQ (reference sequence). J was trimmed by 4 bases and V by 5 bases; bases with no gene match: 6. CDR3 in amino acids: CASSQGTGGIYGYTF. The CDR3 DNA is TGTGCCAGCAGCCAGGGGACAGGGGGGATCTATGGCTACACCTTC.

The chain couples TRBV5-6 to TRBJ2-7; the D is unclear. The CDR3 has 14 residues. CDR1 and CDR2 from the germline V gene are SGHDT and YYEEEE. V was trimmed by 0 bases and J by 3 bases, leaving 10 bases between them. As DNA, the CDR3 is TGTGCCAGCAGCTTGGGACGGATCTACTACGAGCAGTACGTC. Its protein is CASSLGRIYYEQYV.

This clonotype was seen a handful of times. The chain recombines TRBV5-1 with TRBJ2-2; TRBD2 aligns across 15 bases. The CDR3 is made up of 20 amino acids. V shed 4 bases and J 1 base; nucleotides not matched to a gene: 11. Germline V gives CDR1 SGHRS, CDR2 YFSETQ. This chain's CDR3 is CASSVFRTSGGAWNTGELFF. CDR3 bases: TGCGCCAGCAGCGTTTTCCGGACTAGCGGGGGGGCCTGGAACACCGGGGAGCTGTTTTTT.

This clonotype came up many times. The chain is built from TRBV5-5 and TRBJ2-1; D is perhaps TRBD2 (6 bases). Germline loops: CDR1 SGHKS, CDR2 YYEKEE (reference sequence). The CDR3 runs 16 residues. Trimming stripped 4 bases from V and 4 bases from J, with 18 bases between. The CDR3 protein is CASSPPLSGIYNEQFF. CDR3 DNA: TGTGCCAGCAGCCCCCCGCTTAGCGGAATATACAATGAGCAGTTCTTC.

This clonotype was recorded a few times. J is TRBJ2-3 and V is TRBV5-8, with TRBD2 as a possible D gene (5 bases). Germline loops: CDR1 SGHTS, CDR2 YDEGEE. The CDR3 has 15 residues. Trimming removed 4 bases from V and 2 bases from J, with 14 bases in between. For the CDR3, the DNA is TGTGCCAGCAGCCCGCGGGCCCGACACACAGATACGCAGTATTTT. It codes for CASSPRARHTDTQYF. Using reference TRBV5-8 and TRBJ2-3 for the parts outside the CDR3, the full variable domain is EAGVTQSPTHLIKTRGQQATLRCSPISGHTSVYWYQQALGLGLQFLLWYDEGEERNRGNFPPRFSGRQFPNYSSELNVNALELEDSALYLCASSPRARHTDTQYFGPGTRLTVL.

This clonotype occurred a few times. This sequence joins TRBV7-9 and TRBJ1-3; 10 nucleotides match TRBD1. With 5 bases clipped from V and 0 bases from J, the junction kept 16 bases outside the gene matches. Germline V lookup: CDR1 SEHNR, CDR2 FQNEAQ (reference sequence). CDR3 size: 20 residues. CDR3 protein: CASSPSRDRGLLSSGNTIYF. The CDR3 DNA follows: TGTGCCAGCAGCCCCAGCCGGGACAGGGGTTTATTAAGCTCTGGAAACACCATATATTTT.

As regards this clonotype: An end of the junction differs from the germline gene, which may be a read error. The chain is built from TRBV7-2 and TRBJ1-5; 10 bases line up with TRBD1. The CDR3 sequence is 17 residues long. Germline assignment: CDR1 SGHTA and CDR2 FQGNSA. The CDR3 nucleotides read TGTGCCAGCAGCTCCTCCGGGACAGGGGCATCGCGTCAGTCCCAGCATTTT. It encodes CASSSSGTGASRQSQHF.